The TCR beta chain described here comes from a study of blood T cell repertoires in COVID-19. Study background: COVID-19 samples collected from the United States, Italy and Spain covered acute and convalescent phases. PBMCs, B-cell-depleted T cells, or T cells provided the cDNA or gDNA that made up the material.

Study processing details: From reference gene primer amplification, estimates of nucleated cell counts were derived. Some clones are missing from TCRdb's copy, which holds only in-frame ones; the method was immunoSEQ multiplex PCR. That table supplies the V and J calls and clone size; D and trimming were determined from the DNA. Of fewer than 200,000 clones listed, around 90% are singletons. Sequencing was performed on peripheral blood. The receptor comes from a man aged 40-49 years with active or convalescent COVID-19.

The CDR3 nucleotides read TGTGCCAGCAGTCGACTAGCGGGAGGATCAGATACGCAGTATTTT. As protein: CASSRLAGGSDTQYF. The chain is built from TRBV2 and TRBJ2-3; 13 positions agree with TRBD2. The CDR3 has 15 residues. The J segment lost 4 bases and the V segment lost 5 bases, leaving 3 bases of the junction unmatched. Germline CDR1 SNHLY, CDR2 FYNNEI. Filled out from reference TRBV2 and TRBJ2-3, the complete variable domain reads EPEVTQTPSHQVTQMGQEVILRCVPISNHLYFYWYRQILGQKVEFLVSFYNNEISEKSEIFDDQFSVERPDGSNFTLKIRSTKLEDSAMYFCASSRLAGGSDTQYFGPGTRLTVL.